The TCR beta chain under discussion was sequenced for a study of blood T cell repertoires in COVID-19. Study-level information: Specimens from acute and convalescent COVID-19 originated in the United States, Italy and Spain.

The CDR3 is 13 amino acids. Germline-derived CDR1 and CDR2 are SNHLY and FYNNEI. Trimming left V 7 bases short and J 6 bases short, with 15 bases between. Clones were sequenced by immunoSEQ multiplex PCR, and TCRdb holds only the in-frame ones, with some missing. The table includes about 260,000 clones, approximately 90% detected once. The specimen sequenced was peripheral blood. The clonotype comes from a woman aged 40 to 50 with acute or convalescent COVID-19. J is TRBJ2-5 and V is TRBV2; tentative D call: TRBD2 (5 bases). The CDR3 DNA sequence: TGTGCCAGCATTTCAGTAGGAGGAAAGACCCAGTACTTC. Protein: CASISVGGKTQYF.